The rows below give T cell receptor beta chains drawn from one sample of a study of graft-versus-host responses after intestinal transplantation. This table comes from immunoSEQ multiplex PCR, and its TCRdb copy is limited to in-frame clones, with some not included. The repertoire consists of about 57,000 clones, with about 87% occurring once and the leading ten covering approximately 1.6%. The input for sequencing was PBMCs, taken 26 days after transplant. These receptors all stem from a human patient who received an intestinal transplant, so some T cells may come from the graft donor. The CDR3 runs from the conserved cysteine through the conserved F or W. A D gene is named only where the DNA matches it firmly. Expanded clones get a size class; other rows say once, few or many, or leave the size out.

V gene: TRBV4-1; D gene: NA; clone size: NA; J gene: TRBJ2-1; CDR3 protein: CASSQDRSGLQLNEQFF; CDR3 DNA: TGCGCCAGCAGCCAAGATAGGTCGGGACTGCAACTGAATGAGCAGTTCTTC
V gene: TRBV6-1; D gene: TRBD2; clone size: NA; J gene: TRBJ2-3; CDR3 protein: CASSGEGDTQYF; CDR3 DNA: TGTGCCAGCAGTGGGGAGGGGGATACGCAGTATTTT
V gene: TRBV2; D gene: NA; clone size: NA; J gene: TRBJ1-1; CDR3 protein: CASRGTGEKAFF; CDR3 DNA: TGTGCCAGCAGGGGTACGGGGGAGAAAGCTTTCTTT
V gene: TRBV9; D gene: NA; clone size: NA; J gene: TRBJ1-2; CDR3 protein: CASSVEAEPLYGYTF; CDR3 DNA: TGTGCCAGCAGCGTAGAGGCGGAGCCCCTCTATGGCTACACCTTC
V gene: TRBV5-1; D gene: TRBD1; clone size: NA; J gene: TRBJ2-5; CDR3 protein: CASSSGTGKETQYF; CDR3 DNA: TGCGCCAGCAGCTCCGGGACAGGGAAAGAGACCCAGTACTTC
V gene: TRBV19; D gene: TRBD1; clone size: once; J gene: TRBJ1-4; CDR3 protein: CATAGTGSEKLFF; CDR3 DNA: TGTGCCACGGCCGGGACAGGGAGTGAAAAACTGTTTTTT
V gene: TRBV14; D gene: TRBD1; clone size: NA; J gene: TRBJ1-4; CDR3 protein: CASSQYRGSNEKLFF; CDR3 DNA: TGTGCCAGCAGCCAGTACAGGGGCTCTAATGAAAAACTGTTTTTT
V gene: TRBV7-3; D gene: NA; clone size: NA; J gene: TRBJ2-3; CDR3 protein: CASSHAGGPDTQYF; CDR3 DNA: TGTGCCAGCAGCCACGCCGGCGGGCCCGATACGCAGTATTTT
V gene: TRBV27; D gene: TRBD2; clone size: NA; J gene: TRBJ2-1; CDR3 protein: CASSLSTSGGPSSYNEQFF; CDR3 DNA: TGTGCCAGCAGTTTATCGACTAGCGGGGGGCCGAGCTCCTACAATGAGCAGTTCTTC
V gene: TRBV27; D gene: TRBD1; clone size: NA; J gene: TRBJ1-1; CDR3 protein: CASIRQGNAEAFF; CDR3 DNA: TGTGCCAGCATCCGACAGGGGAACGCTGAAGCTTTCTTT
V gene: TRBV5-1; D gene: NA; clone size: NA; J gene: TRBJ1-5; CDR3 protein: CASSLSGGNQPQHF; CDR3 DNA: TGCGCCAGCAGCTTGTCAGGGGGCAATCAGCCCCAGCATTTT
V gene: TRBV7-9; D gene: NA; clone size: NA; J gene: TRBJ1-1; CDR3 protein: CASSWAGSGIKEAFF; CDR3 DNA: TGTGCCAGCAGCTGGGCAGGTTCAGGGATAAAGGAAGCTTTCTTT
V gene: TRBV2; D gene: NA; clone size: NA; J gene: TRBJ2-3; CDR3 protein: CASSVLTSASTDTQYF; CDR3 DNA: TGTGCCAGCAGTGTTTTAACTAGTGCTAGCACAGATACGCAGTATTTT
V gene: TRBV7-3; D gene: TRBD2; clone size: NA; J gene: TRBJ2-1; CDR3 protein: CASSQGLAGGGSEEQFF; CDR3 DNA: TGTGCCAGCAGTCAAGGACTAGCGGGGGGCGGGTCCGAGGAGCAGTTCTTC
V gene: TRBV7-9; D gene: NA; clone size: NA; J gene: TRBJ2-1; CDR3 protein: CASSPLTGNEQFF; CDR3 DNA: TGTGCCAGCAGCCCGCTAACAGGGAATGAGCAGTTCTTC
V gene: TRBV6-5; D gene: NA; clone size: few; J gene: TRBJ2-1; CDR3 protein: CASSFQGTLQRDEQFF; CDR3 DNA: TGTGCCAGCAGTTTTCAAGGGACACTCCAAAGGGATGAGCAGTTCTTC
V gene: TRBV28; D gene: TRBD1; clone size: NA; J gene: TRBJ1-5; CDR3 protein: CASSDRAPGPQHF; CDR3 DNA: TGTGCCAGCAGTGACAGGGCCCCAGGGCCCCAGCATTTT
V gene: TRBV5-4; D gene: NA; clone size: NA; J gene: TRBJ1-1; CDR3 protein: CASSWTEMMNTEAFF; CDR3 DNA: TGTGCCAGCAGCTGGACAGAAATGATGAACACTGAAGCTTTCTTT
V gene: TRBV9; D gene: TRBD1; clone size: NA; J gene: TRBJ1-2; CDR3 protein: CASSVGTGGASYGYTF; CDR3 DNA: TGTGCCAGCAGCGTAGGGACAGGGGGTGCCAGCTATGGCTACACCTTC
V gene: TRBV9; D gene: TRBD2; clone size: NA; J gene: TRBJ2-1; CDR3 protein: CASSVSGGARNEQFF; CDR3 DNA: TGTGCCAGCAGCGTCAGCGGGGGGGCCAGGAATGAGCAGTTCTTC
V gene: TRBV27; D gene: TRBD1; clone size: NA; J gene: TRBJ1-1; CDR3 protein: CASSFTGVNTEAFF; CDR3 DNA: TGTGCCAGCAGTTTTACAGGGGTTAACACTGAAGCTTTCTTT
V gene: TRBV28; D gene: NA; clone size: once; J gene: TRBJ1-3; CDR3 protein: CASSLSGGGRNTIYF; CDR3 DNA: TGTGCCAGCAGTTTATCCGGGGGTGGAAGGAACACCATATATTTT
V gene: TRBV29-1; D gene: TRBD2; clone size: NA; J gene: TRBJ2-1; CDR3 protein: CSVISGGHNEQFF; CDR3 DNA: TGCAGCGTTATAAGCGGGGGTCACAATGAGCAGTTCTTC
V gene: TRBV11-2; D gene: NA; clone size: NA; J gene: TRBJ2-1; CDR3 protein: CASSLQGRYRDNEQFF; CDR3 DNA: TGTGCCAGCAGCTTACAGGGGCGCTACCGAGACAATGAGCAGTTCTTC
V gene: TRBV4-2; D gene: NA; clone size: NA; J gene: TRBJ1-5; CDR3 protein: CASSSGGSNQPQHF; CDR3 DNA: TGTGCCAGCAGCTCAGGAGGGTCCAATCAGCCCCAGCATTTT
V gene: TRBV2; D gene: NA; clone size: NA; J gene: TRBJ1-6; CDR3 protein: CASSLSEGSSYNSPLHF; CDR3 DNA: TGTGCCAGCAGTCTCTCGGAGGGGAGCTCCTATAATTCACCCCTCCACTTT
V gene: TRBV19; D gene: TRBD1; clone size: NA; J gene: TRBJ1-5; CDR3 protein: CASSTWGQGNQPQHF; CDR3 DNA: TGTGCCAGTAGTACCTGGGGACAGGGTAATCAGCCCCAGCATTTT
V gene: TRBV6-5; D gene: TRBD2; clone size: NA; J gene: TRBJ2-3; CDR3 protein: CASSSTGGSTDTQYF; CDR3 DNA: TGTGCCAGCAGCTCGACGGGGGGTAGCACAGATACGCAGTATTTT